This passage covers 32 T cell receptor beta chains from one sample sequenced in a study of blood T cell repertoires in COVID-19. TCRdb keeps only in-frame clones here, not all; method: immunoSEQ multiplex PCR. Of approximately 160,000 clones listed, about four fifths are singletons. The sequencing sample was made of peripheral blood. Receptor source: a man in his forties who had recovered from COVID-19.

The V gene is TRBV7-2, the J gene TRBJ2-1; 9 nucleotides align to TRBD2. CDR3 size: 16 residues. After removal of 1 base from V and 3 bases from J, the junction contained 4 bases not matched to a gene. Germline V gives CDR1 SGHTA, CDR2 FQGNSA. This chain's CDR3 is CASSLDSGRHYNEQFF. The CDR3 DNA reads TGTGCCAGCAGCTTAGATAGCGGGAGACACTACAATGAGCAGTTCTTC.

The chain couples TRBV19 to TRBJ2-2; TRBD2 matches 15 bases. Per germline, CDR1 LNHDA and CDR2 SQIVND (reference sequence). After removal of 6 bases from V and 1 base from J, the junction contained 3 bases not matched to a gene. This CDR3 is built from 17 residues. CDR3 residues: CASRGLAGGLNTGELFF. The DNA of the CDR3 is TGTGCCAGTAGGGGACTAGCGGGGGGACTGAACACCGGGGAGCTGTTTTTT.

In regard to this clone: With a much larger clone just one base away, this may be a read error. Distinct nucleotide sequences in the sample also encode this CDR3. In DNA form, the CDR3 reads TGTGCCAGCAGTTGGACAGGAGCTAACTATGGCTACACCTTC. This gives the protein CASSWTGANYGYTF. The chain employs TRBV6-2 or TRBV6-3 and TRBJ1-2; TRBD1 aligns across 7 bases. V shed 4 bases, J shed 0 bases, and the junction held 2 bases outside the gene matches. CDR3 length: 14 residues. Looked up from germline, CDR1 is MNHEY and CDR2 is SVGEGT.

The chain is built from TRBV7-2 and TRBJ2-1, with 8 bases fitting TRBD1. V gave up 3 bases and J gave up 6 bases; unmatched junction bases: 13. This CDR3 spans 17 amino acids. The germline CDR1 and CDR2 sequences are SGHTA and FQGNSA. CDR3 sequence reads: CASSLEPLDRVTNEQFF. DNA for the CDR3: TGTGCCAGCAGCTTGGAACCCCTGGACAGGGTAACCAATGAGCAGTTCTTC.

The gene calls are TRBV15 and TRBJ2-3, with TRBD2 identical over 12 bases. The CDR3 is 16 amino acids. V lost 5 bases, J lost 0 bases, and 3 bases stayed unmatched. Looked up from germline, CDR1 is LNHNV and CDR2 is YYDKDF (reference sequence). The CDR3 spells CATSAGTSGSTDTQYF. CDR3 in DNA: TGTGCCACCAGCGCCGGGACTAGCGGGAGCACAGATACGCAGTATTTT.

A few counts support this clone. This sequence joins TRBV2 and TRBJ2-5, with TRBD2 matching over 9 bases. Germline V lookup: CDR1 SNHLY, CDR2 FYNNEI. This CDR3 is built from 15 residues. Trimming removed 3 bases from V and 7 bases from J; junction bases left unmatched: 9. CDR3 nucleotide sequence: TGTGCCAGCAGTGACGGCGGGGGGGCCGCCAGGACCCAGTACTTC. It specifies CASSDGGGAARTQYF.

The J gene is TRBJ1-1, the V gene TRBV10-3; 7 nucleotides align to TRBD1. The V gene's germline CDR1 is ENHRY and CDR2 SYGVKD. This CDR3 comprises 17 residues. The ends lost 10 bases at V and 0 bases at J; junction bases unmatched: 17. CDR3: CATQPKGATAMNTEAFF. DNA for the CDR3: TGTGCCACACAACCAAAGGGGGCGACAGCGATGAACACTGAAGCTTTCTTT.

The gene calls are TRBV18 and TRBJ1-1; no reliable D call. Trimming left V 6 bases short and J 1 base short, with 12 bases between. The CDR3 totals 14 residues. Germline CDR1 reads KGHSH; CDR2 reads LQKENI. The chain's CDR3 is CASSLDLANTEAFF. The CDR3 region has the DNA TGTGCCAGCTCTCTGGACTTGGCGAACACTGAAGCTTTCTTT.

The chain employs TRBV30 and TRBJ1-6, with TRBD1 as a possible D gene (5 bases). Germline V lookup: CDR1 GTSNPN, CDR2 SVGIG (reference sequence). V lost 8 bases and J 6 bases, leaving 17 bases between the germline ends. This CDR3 has 14 amino acids. CDR3 nucleotides: TGTGCCACCCATTCAGGGATTGGTAATTCACCCCTCCACTTT. Its translation is CATHSGIGNSPLHF.

The V gene is TRBV10-3, the J gene TRBJ2-7; a possible D gene is TRBD2 (5 bases). Germline CDR1 is ENHRY and CDR2 is SYGVKD. Trimming shortened V by 5 bases and J by 3 bases, and 11 bases separated the two germline ends. The CDR3 is 13 residues long. The CDR3 nucleotides read TGTGCCATCAGTCCGACGGGGATCTACGAGCAGTACTTC. This codes for CAISPTGIYEQYF.

Details on this clone: The same CDR3 is also encoded by other DNA sequences in this sample. The gene calls are TRBV9 and TRBJ2-3, with 12 positions matching TRBD2. Trimming cost V 3 bases and J 3 bases; bases outside gene matches: 2. The germline CDR1 and CDR2 sequences are SGDLS and YYNGEE. CDR3 size: 15 residues. The CDR3 DNA reads as TGTGCCAGCAGCGCCACTAGCGGGGGGACAGATACGCAGTATTTT. It encodes CASSATSGGTDTQYF.

The chain uses TRBV3-1 (or the pseudogene TRBV3-2) and TRBJ2-5; no definite D call. Germline V CDR1 and CDR2: LGHDT, YNNKEL (reference sequence). This CDR3 region has 15 residues. V was cut by 0 bases and J by 2 bases, with 10 bases left in between. The CDR3 loop is CASSQDIAGQETQYF. CDR3 DNA: TGTGCCAGCAGCCAAGATATTGCAGGACAAGAGACCCAGTACTTC.

The chain joins TRBV6-2 or TRBV6-3 to TRBJ1-5; 9 nucleotides agree with TRBD1. After removal of 5 bases from V and 6 bases from J, the junction contained 11 bases not matched to a gene. Germline CDR1 reads MNHEY; CDR2 reads SVGEGT. The CDR3 loop spans 16 amino acids. CDR3 in DNA: TGTGCCAGCAGTGCCCCTGACGGGACAGGGATTCAGCCCCAGCATTTT. Translation gives CASSAPDGTGIQPQHF.

About this clone itself: The junction departs from the called germline gene at one end, perhaps through a read error. The chain couples TRBV6-2 or TRBV6-3 to TRBJ1-1; 7 nucleotides align to TRBD1. CDR3 size: 14 residues. The germline V gene has CDR1 MNHEY and CDR2 SVGEGT. The CDR3 bases are TGTGCCAGCAGTGGAACCCCTGGACAGGAAAAGCTTTCTTTT. This translates into CASSGTPGQEKLSF.

This sequence joins TRBV5-4 and TRBJ2-1; D is unresolved. The CDR3 has 13 residues. From germline, CDR1 is SGHNT and CDR2 YYREEE (reference sequence). V was cut by 1 base and J by 7 bases, with 9 bases left in between. The CDR3 DNA is TGTGCCAGCAGCTTGTATGGTAGAAATGAGCAGTTCTTC. It encodes CASSLYGRNEQFF.

The rearrangement links TRBV5-6 to TRBJ1-2; 7 bases are shared with TRBD1. The V gene's germline CDR1 is SGHDT and CDR2 YYEEEE. The CDR3 loop spans 14 amino acids. The junction had 3 bases not matched to a gene; V was cut back by 0 bases and J by 4 bases. Here the CDR3 reads CASSLEGQIYGYTF. The CDR3 region has the DNA TGTGCCAGCAGCTTGGAGGGACAGATCTATGGCTACACCTTC.

The chain is built from TRBV27 and TRBJ2-1; a weak D match, TRBD2 (5 bases). Germline CDR1 and CDR2: MNHEY and SMNVEV (reference sequence). This CDR3 has 14 amino acids. V lost 5 bases and J 2 bases, leaving 10 bases between the germline ends. Here the CDR3 reads CASSTGNAYNEQFF. CDR3 in DNA: TGTGCCAGCAGTACGGGGAATGCCTACAATGAGCAGTTCTTC.

This clone was counted a few times. The J gene is TRBJ1-5, the V gene TRBV2; D remains unclear. The CDR3 contains 15 residues. V was cut by 6 bases and J by 4 bases, with 16 bases left in between. Germline CDR1 SNHLY, CDR2 FYNNEI. In nucleotides, the CDR3 is TGTGCCAGCAGCGGGAGGACGGGAGGGAATCAGCCCCAGCATTTT. It encodes CASSGRTGGNQPQHF. Together with reference TRBV2 and TRBJ1-5, the CDR3 gives the full variable domain: EPEVTQTPSHQVTQMGQEVILRCVPISNHLYFYWYRQILGQKVEFLVSFYNNEISEKSEIFDDQFSVERPDGSNFTLKIRSTKLEDSAMYFCASSGRTGGNQPQHFGDGTRLSIL.

This sequence joins TRBV4-1 and TRBJ1-6; a weak D match, TRBD1 (5 bases). The CDR3 covers 14 residues. CDR1 and CDR2 from the germline V gene are MGHRA and YSYEKL. V lost 4 bases to trimming and J lost 4 bases, with 8 bases between them. The CDR3 region has the DNA TGCGCCAGCAGCCCGACAGAGTATAATTCACCCCTCCACTTT. Residues: CASSPTEYNSPLHF.

The gene calls are TRBV10-3 and TRBJ2-1, with TRBD2 matching over 10 bases. CDR1 and CDR2 from the germline V gene are ENHRY and SYGVKD. The CDR3 has 14 amino acids. J was trimmed by 4 bases and V by 10 bases; bases with no gene match: 7. CDR3: CATESGGVYNEQFF. The DNA of the CDR3 is TGTGCCACTGAGAGCGGGGGGGTTTACAATGAGCAGTTCTTC.

The rearrangement links TRBV5-1 to TRBJ2-1; 7 nucleotides line up with TRBD1. The CDR3 length is 15 residues. V was clipped by 4 bases and J by 9 bases; unmatched bases: 13. Germline CDR1 SGHRS, CDR2 YFSETQ. CDR3 sequence reads: CASSPPTGRYFEQFF. The CDR3 nucleotides are TGCGCCAGCAGCCCGCCGACAGGGAGATATTTTGAGCAGTTCTTC.

The table lists this clone with a count of one. This CDR3 reads CASSRGVSNQPQHF. Here the CDR3 DNA reads TGTGCCAGCAGTCGGGGGGTGAGCAATCAGCCCCAGCATTTT. The chain has TRBV28 and TRBJ1-5; weak D call: TRBD1 (5 bases). Germline CDR1 is MDHEN and CDR2 is SYDVKM. V lost 5 bases, J lost 1 base, and 9 bases lay in between. This CDR3 comprises 14 residues.

This chain links TRBV6-2 or TRBV6-3 with TRBJ2-2; 12 bases are shared with TRBD2. V was pared by 4 bases and J by 4 bases, with 13 bases of the junction left unmatched. Germline CDR1 MNHEY, CDR2 SVGEGT. The CDR3 extends over 19 amino acids. The chain's CDR3 is CASSWGPGQTSGSTGELFF. The CDR3, as DNA: TGTGCCAGCAGTTGGGGACCCGGACAGACTAGCGGGAGCACCGGGGAGCTGTTTTTT.

This chain uses TRBV18 with TRBJ2-5, with D unresolved. CDR1 KGHSH and CDR2 LQKENI come from the germline V gene. V was pared by 7 bases and J by 1 base, with 13 bases between. CDR3 size: 14 residues. The chain's CDR3 is CASLEIEVQETQYF. The CDR3 region has the DNA TGTGCCAGCTTAGAGATCGAAGTCCAAGAGACCCAGTACTTC.

This chain connects TRBV6-2 or TRBV6-3 to TRBJ1-5; tentatively, D is TRBD1 (5 bases). The CDR3 consists of 15 residues. Looked up from germline, CDR1 is MNHEY and CDR2 is SVGEGT. V dropped 6 bases and J dropped 6 bases, with 18 bases sitting between them. The DNA of the CDR3 is TGTGCCAGCAGCTCTCCCATGGGGCTTGGTCAGCCCCAGCATTTT. It codes for CASSSPMGLGQPQHF.

This CDR3 is CASSGRDRSTDTQYF. As DNA, the CDR3 is TGTGCCAGCAGCGGCCGGGACAGGAGCACAGATACGCAGTATTTT. The rearrangement uses TRBV9 and TRBJ2-3, with TRBD1 identical over 8 bases. Germline-derived CDR1 and CDR2 are SGDLS and YYNGEE. This CDR3 has 15 residues. J was trimmed by 0 bases and V by 3 bases; bases with no gene match: 3.

This chain connects TRBV5-1 to TRBJ2-1; 9 bases align to TRBD2. Germline values: CDR1 SGHRS, CDR2 YFSETQ. The CDR3 is 15 residues long. With 7 bases clipped from V and 7 bases from J, the junction kept 12 bases outside the gene matches. The CDR3 spells CASGGASGNRNEQFF. In DNA form, the CDR3 reads TGCGCCAGCGGGGGGGCTAGCGGGAATCGGAATGAGCAGTTCTTC. The entire variable domain, with the rest obtained from reference TRBV5-1 and TRBJ2-1, is as follows: KAGVTQTPRYLIKTRGQQVTLSCSPISGHRSVSWYQQTPGQGLQFLFEYFSETQRNKGNFPGRFSGRQFSNSRSEMNVSTLELGDSALYLCASGGASGNRNEQFFGPGTRLTVL.

The V call is TRBV13, the J call TRBJ2-6; D remains unclear. This CDR3 region has 13 residues. Germline V CDR1 and CDR2: PRHDT, FYEKMQ (reference sequence). Trimming removed 4 bases at V and 6 bases at J, with 7 bases between. The CDR3 is CASSSSVANVLTF. Here the CDR3 DNA reads TGTGCCAGCAGCTCCAGTGTGGCCAACGTCCTGACTTTC. Together with reference TRBV13 and TRBJ2-6, the CDR3 gives the full variable domain: AAGVIQSPRHLIKEKRETATLKCYPIPRHDTVYWYQQGPGQDPQFLISFYEKMQSDKGSIPDRFSAQQFSDYHSELNMSSLELGDSALYFCASSSSVANVLTFGAGSRLTVL.

The J gene is TRBJ1-5, the V gene TRBV30; D gene ambiguous. The germline V and J ends were trimmed by 0 bases and 4 bases, with 19 bases remaining between them. The CDR3 spans 17 residues. The germline CDR1 and CDR2 sequences are GTSNPN and SVGIG (reference sequence). The CDR3 loop is CAWSVAGTGEVNQPQHF. CDR3 sequence (DNA): TGTGCCTGGAGTGTAGCTGGAACGGGTGAGGTTAATCAGCCCCAGCATTTT.

The chain joins TRBV4-1 to TRBJ2-5; D possibly corresponds to TRBD1 (6 bases). The germline V and J ends were trimmed by 1 base and 4 bases, with 13 bases remaining between them. The CDR3 loop spans 15 amino acids. CDR1 is MGHRA, CDR2 YSYEKL, per germline. The CDR3 nucleotides are TGCGCCAGCAGCCAAGGCCCCACAGGGCCAGAGACCCAGTACTTC. Its translation is CASSQGPTGPETQYF.

The J gene is TRBJ2-3, the V gene TRBV15; 8 positions agree with TRBD2. The germline CDR1 and CDR2 sequences are LNHNV and YYDKDF (reference sequence). The CDR3 is 17 residues long. Unmatched junction bases numbered 10, after V lost 0 bases and J lost 5 bases. The CDR3 nucleotides read TGTGCCACCAGCAGAGATTTTTCAGCGGGGGCCGTAGATACGCAGTATTTT. This sequence encodes CATSRDFSAGAVDTQYF.

The V gene is TRBV4-2, the J gene TRBJ2-7; 9 bases agree with TRBD1. Germline values: CDR1 LGHNA, CDR2 YNFKEQ. V was pared by 3 bases and J by 2 bases, with 8 bases of the junction left unmatched. The CDR3 is made up of 16 amino acids. CDR3 sequence: CASSQVPGQGPYEQYF. CDR3 DNA: TGTGCCAGCAGCCAGGTCCCGGGACAGGGACCCTACGAGCAGTACTTC.